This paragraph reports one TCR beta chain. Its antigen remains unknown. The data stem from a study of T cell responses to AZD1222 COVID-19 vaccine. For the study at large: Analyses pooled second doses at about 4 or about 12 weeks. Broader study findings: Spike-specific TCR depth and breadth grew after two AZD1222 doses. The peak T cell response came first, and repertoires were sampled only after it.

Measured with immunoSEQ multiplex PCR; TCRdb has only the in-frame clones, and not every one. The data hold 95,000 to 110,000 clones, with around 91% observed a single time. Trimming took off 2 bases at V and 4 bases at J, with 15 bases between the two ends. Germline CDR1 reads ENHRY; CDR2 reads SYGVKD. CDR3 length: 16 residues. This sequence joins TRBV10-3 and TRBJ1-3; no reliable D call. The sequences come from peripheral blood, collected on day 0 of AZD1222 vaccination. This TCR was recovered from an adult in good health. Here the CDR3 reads CAISEADSPGGNTIYF. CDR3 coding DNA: TGTGCCATCAGTGAGGCAGACTCACCGGGGGGAAACACCATATATTTT.